The clone carrying this T cell receptor (beta chain) has more than one count but fewer than ten. This sample's time point: newly diagnosed GD, antithyroid drugs for less than 3 months. Following extraction of RNA from PBMCs, that RNA was used to make the TCR library. TCR beta libraries were built with iRepertoire HTBI primers and Arm-PCR of CDR3 regions. In the original analysis: Samples jointly harbored roughly 60 TRBV and over 13 TRBJ segments. TCRdb passed the multiplex PCR reads through MiXCR, listing each CDR3 protein once. It is TCRdb's table, rather than the study itself, that gives the V and J calls and clone size. Of hundreds of thousands of distinct CDR3 sequences listed, 16% are singletons. The data stem from a study of regulatory T cells in long-lasting Graves disease. The V and J ends lost 0 bases and 7 bases, in that order; junction bases with no gene match: 9. The CDR3 covers 16 residues. Germline V gene sequence: CDR1 MNHNY, CDR2 SVGAGI (reference sequence).

The same specimen was also included in a second study, on T cells in Graves' hyperthyroidism and ophthalmopathy. That work contributes: Recently diagnosed hyperthyroidism of less than 2 months' duration affected patients aged 18 to 65.

Sequences were derived from peripheral blood mononuclear cells (PBMCs), sampled at new diagnosis, from a patient treated with antithyroid drugs. The V and J genes are TRBV6-6 and TRBJ2-3, with TRBD2 matching 8 bases. The receptor was derived from a woman in her thirties with Graves disease. Here the CDR3 reads CASSYSSAGVGYTQYF. For the CDR3, the DNA is TGTGCCAGCAGTTACTCGTCAGCGGGGGTGGGTTATACGCAGTATTTT.